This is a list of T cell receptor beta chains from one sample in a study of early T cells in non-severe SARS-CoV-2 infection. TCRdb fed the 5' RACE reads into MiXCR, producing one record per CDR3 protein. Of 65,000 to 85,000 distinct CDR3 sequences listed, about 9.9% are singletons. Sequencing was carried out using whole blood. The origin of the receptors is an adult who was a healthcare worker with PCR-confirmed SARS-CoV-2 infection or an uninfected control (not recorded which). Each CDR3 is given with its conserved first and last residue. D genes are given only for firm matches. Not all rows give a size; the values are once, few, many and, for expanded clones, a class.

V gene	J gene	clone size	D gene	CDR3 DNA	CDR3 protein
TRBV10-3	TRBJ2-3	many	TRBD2	TGTGCCATCGGTAGCGGGGCTAGCACAGATACGCAGTATTTT	CAIGSGASTDTQYF
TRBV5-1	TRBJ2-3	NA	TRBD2	TGCGCCAGCAGGTCCGGGACTACTGATACGCAGTATTTT	CASRSGTTDTQYF
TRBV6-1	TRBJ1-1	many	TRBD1	TGTGCCAGCAGTGCCACGTATAACCGGGACAGAGACGAAGCTTTCTTT	CASSATYNRDRDEAFF
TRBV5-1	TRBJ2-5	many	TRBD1	TGCGCCAGCAGCCCCGCAGGGGGCATGGAAGAGACCCAGTACTTC	CASSPAGGMEETQYF
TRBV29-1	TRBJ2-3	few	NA	TGCAGCGTTGGCCCTGAGGATACGCAGTATTTT	CSVGPEDTQYF
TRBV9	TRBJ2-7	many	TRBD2	TGTGCCAGCAGCCCGCGGGGGGTCGCCTACGAGCAGTACTTC	CASSPRGVAYEQYF
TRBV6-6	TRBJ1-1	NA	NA	TGTGCCAGCAGTTACAGTGACAGACGCACTGAAGCTTTCTTT	CASSYSDRRTEAFF
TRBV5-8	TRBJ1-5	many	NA	TGTGCCAGCAGCTTGGCCGCGGACAGAATCAATCAGCCCCAGCATTTT	CASSLAADRINQPQHF
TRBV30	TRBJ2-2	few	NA	TGTGCCTGGGGGGGACTTATCACCGGGGAGCTGTTTTTT	CAWGGLITGELFF
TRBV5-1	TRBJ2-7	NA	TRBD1	TGCGCCAGCAGCTTGGCGACAGGGGGCGCAAGCTACGAGCAGTACTTC	CASSLATGGASYEQYF
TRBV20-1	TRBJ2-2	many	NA	TGCAGTGCTAGAGCAGGCGGGGACGGCGCCGGGGAGCTGTTTTTT	CSARAGGDGAGELFF
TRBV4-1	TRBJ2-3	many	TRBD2	TGCGCCAGCAGCGCCCGGACTAGCGGCTTGACGGACAAGGATACGCAGTATTTT	CASSARTSGLTDKDTQYF
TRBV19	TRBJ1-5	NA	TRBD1	TGTGCCAGTTCCCGCGCCCCCCTCCCCTTCAGGGGGAGCAATCAGCCCCAGCATTTT	CASSRAPLPFRGSNQPQHF
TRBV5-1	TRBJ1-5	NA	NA	TGCGCCAGCAGCCCACGCCGGGCGGGCCAGCCCCAGCATTTT	CASSPRRAGQPQHF
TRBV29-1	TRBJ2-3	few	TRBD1	TGCAGCGTGGAGACAGGGGGGACAGATACGCAGTATTTT	CSVETGGTDTQYF
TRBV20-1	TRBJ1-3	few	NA	TGCAGTGCTAGTGTGGCCAACACCATATATTTT	CSASVANTIYF
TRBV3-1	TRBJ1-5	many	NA	TGTGCCAGCAGCTCGACAGGACTTAGCAATCAGCCCCAGCATTTT	CASSSTGLSNQPQHF
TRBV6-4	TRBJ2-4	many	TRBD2	TGTGCCAGCAGATCCGGGGGGGCAGTTTACTTC	CASRSGGAVYF
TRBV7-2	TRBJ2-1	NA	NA	TGTGCCAGCAGCCAAGGGACTTTCAATGAGCAGTTCTTC	CASSQGTFNEQFF
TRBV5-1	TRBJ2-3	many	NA	TGCGCCAGCAGTTCCGGACCCGCGAGCACAGATACGCAGTATTTT	CASSSGPASTDTQYF
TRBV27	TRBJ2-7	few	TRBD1	TGTGCCAGCAGCCCAACAGGGGCTCCCTTGTGGGAGCAGTACTTC	CASSPTGAPLWEQYF
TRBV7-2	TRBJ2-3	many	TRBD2	TGTGCCAGCAGCTTAGTGGGACTAGCGGCCGGCACAGATACGCAGTATTTT	CASSLVGLAAGTDTQYF
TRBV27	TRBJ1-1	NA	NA	TGTGCCAGCAGTTTATCCGCAGGCTTGAACACTGAAGCTTTCTTT	CASSLSAGLNTEAFF
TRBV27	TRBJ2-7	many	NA	TGTGCCAGCAGTTTGAGGCGGGATCTAACAGGCGAGCAGTACTTC	CASSLRRDLTGEQYF
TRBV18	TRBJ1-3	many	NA	TGTGCCAGCTCACCAACGACAGATTCTGGAAACACCATATATTTT	CASSPTTDSGNTIYF
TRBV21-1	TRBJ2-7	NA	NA	TGTGCCAGCAGCAAAGTTAACCGCCGGAGTGTGCAGTACTTC	CASSKVNRRSVQYF
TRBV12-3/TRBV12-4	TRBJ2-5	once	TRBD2	TGTGCCAGCTCGACGTTGGGAGGGATGGAGACCCAGTACTTC	CASSTLGGMETQYF
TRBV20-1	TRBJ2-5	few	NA	TGCAGTGCTAGTCTCGGGTCGGAGACCCAGTACTTC	CSASLGSETQYF
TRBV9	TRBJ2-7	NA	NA	TGTGCCAGCAGCACAGGCCTATCCTACGAGCAGTACTTC	CASSTGLSYEQYF
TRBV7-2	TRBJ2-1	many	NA	TGTGCCAGCAGCTTCCATGGGATAGGGGTTGAGCAGTTCTTC	CASSFHGIGVEQFF
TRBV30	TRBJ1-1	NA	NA	TGTGCCTGGAGTGTACACAGCAATGAGCCCGAAGCTTTCTTT	CAWSVHSNEPEAFF
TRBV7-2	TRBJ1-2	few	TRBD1	TGTGCCAGCAGCTTAGAGGGACAGGGGATTTATGGCTACACCTTC	CASSLEGQGIYGYTF
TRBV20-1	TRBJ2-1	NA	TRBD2	TGCAGTGCTAGAGATTTGACTAGCGGAAGCTCCTACAATGAGCAGTTCTTC	CSARDLTSGSSYNEQFF
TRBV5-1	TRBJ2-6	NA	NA	TGCGCCAGCAGCTTGGAGGGGATAGTCACTGGGGCCAACGTCCTGACTTTC	CASSLEGIVTGANVLTF
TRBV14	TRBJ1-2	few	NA	TGTGCCAGCAGCCGGCGGGGCGACTATGGCTACACCTTC	CASSRRGDYGYTF
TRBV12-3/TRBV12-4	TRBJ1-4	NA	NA	TGTGCCAGCAGTTTAGGTCTTCCGACAGCCAAACTGTTTTTT	CASSLGLPTAKLFF
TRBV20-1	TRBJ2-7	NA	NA	TGCAGTGCTATTGAGGCCAGGGAATACGAGCAGTACTTC	CSAIEAREYEQYF
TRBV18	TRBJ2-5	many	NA	TGTGCCAGCTCACCGGGGTTTTCAGAGACCCAGTACTTC	CASSPGFSETQYF
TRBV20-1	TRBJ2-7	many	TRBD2	TGCAGTGCTAGAGATCCTGCGGGGGGACCCCACGAGCAGTACTTC	CSARDPAGGPHEQYF
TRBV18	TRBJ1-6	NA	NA	TGTGCCAGCTCACCAACAGTCGTTAATTCACCCCTCCACTTT	CASSPTVVNSPLHF
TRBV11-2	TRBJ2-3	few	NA	TGTGCCAGCAGGGACACCTGGAGCACAGATACGCAGTATTTT	CASRDTWSTDTQYF
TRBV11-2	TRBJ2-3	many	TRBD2	TGTGCCAGCAGGCCCCCGGGAGGATATCCTCATTACACAGATACGCAGTATTTT	CASRPPGGYPHYTDTQYF